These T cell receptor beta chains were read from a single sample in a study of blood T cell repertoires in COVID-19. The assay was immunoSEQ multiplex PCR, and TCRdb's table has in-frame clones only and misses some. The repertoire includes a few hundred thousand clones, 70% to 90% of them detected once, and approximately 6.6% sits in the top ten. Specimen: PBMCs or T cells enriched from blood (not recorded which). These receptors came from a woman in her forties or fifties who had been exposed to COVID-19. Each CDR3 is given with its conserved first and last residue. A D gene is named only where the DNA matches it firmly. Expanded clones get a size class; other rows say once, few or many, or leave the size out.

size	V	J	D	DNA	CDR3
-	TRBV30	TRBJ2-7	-	TGTGCCTGGAGTGTACGGGTCGGGGCGGGGAGCTCCTACGAGCAGTACTTC	CAWSVRVGAGSSYEQYF
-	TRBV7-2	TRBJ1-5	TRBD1	TGTGCCAGCAGCCTAGGGACAGGTAATCAGCCCCAGCATTTT	CASSLGTGNQPQHF
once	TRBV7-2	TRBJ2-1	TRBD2	TGTGCCAGCAGCTTTCTGAGCGGGGGGAACAATGAGCAGTTCTTC	CASSFLSGGNNEQFF
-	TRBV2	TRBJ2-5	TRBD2	TGTGCCAGCAGTGGACTAGCGGGGGGACAAGAGACCCAGTACTTC	CASSGLAGGQETQYF
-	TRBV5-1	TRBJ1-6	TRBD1	TGCGCCAGCAGCTGGGACAGCTCCTATAATTCACCCCTCCACTTT	CASSWDSSYNSPLHF
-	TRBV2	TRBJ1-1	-	TGTGCCAGCAGTCGAGGGGGAAGGGACACTGAAGCTTTCTTT	CASSRGGRDTEAFF
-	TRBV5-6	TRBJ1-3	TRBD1	TGTGCCAGCAGCTTGTATGGACAGGGTAGAAACACCATATATTTT	CASSLYGQGRNTIYF
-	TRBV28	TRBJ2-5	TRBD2	TGTGCCAGCAGTCGAAGCGGGGGGGCCGCCGAGACCCAGTACTTC	CASSRSGGAAETQYF
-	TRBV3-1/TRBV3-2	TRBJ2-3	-	TGTGCCAGCAGCCCCGACAGTGATACGCAGTATTTT	CASSPDSDTQYF
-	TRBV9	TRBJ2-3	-	TGTGCCAGCAGCGAACAGGGAAGCACGCAGTATTTT	CASSEQGSTQYF
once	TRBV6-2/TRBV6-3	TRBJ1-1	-	TGTGCCAGCAGTTACTCGTCCACACCGAACACTGAAGCTTTCTTT	CASSYSSTPNTEAFF
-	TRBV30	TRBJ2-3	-	TGTGCCTGGAGTGTAGCGCTACAGGGCGAAGATACGCAGTATTTT	CAWSVALQGEDTQYF
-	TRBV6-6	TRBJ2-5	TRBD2	TGTGCCAGCAGTTACCCCCCCAGCGGGGGCGCGACCCAGTACTTC	CASSYPPSGGATQYF
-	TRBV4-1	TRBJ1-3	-	TGCGCCAGCAGTCAAGGTCACAGCTCTGGAAACACCATATATTTT	CASSQGHSSGNTIYF
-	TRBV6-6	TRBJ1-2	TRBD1	TGTGCCAGCACTTCCCCCGGGACAGGGCCTTATGGCTACACCTTC	CASTSPGTGPYGYTF
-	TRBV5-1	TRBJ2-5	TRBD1	TGCGCCAGCAGCTTAGGGACAGGGAGTGAGACCCAGTACTTC	CASSLGTGSETQYF
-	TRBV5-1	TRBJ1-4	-	TGCGCCAGCAGCCTGGGACTAACAAATGAAAAACTGTTTTTT	CASSLGLTNEKLFF
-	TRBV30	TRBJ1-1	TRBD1	TGTGCCTGGAGTGTACTAAAGGGGGCAGCTGAAGCTTTCTTT	CAWSVLKGAAEAFF
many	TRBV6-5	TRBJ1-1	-	TGTGCCAGCTCCCTAGACCGGCTTTCTGAAGCTTTCTTT	CASSLDRLSEAFF
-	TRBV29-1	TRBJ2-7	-	TGCAGCGTTGGGGGCGACGGTCCGACCTACGAGCAGTACTTC	CSVGGDGPTYEQYF
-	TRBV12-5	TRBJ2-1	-	TGTGCTAGTGGTTTCGGGACTGGAATCAATGAGCAGTTCTTC	CASGFGTGINEQFF
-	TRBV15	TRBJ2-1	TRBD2	TGTGCCACCAGCAGAGAGCGGGGGGGCACTTACAATGAGCAGTTCTTC	CATSRERGGTYNEQFF
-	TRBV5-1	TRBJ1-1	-	TGCGCCAGCAGCTTGGTCTCTGCAGGGAACACTGAAGCTTTCTTT	CASSLVSAGNTEAFF
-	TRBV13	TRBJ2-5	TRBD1	TGTGCCAGCAGCTTTTGGACAGGGGGGACCCAGTACTTC	CASSFWTGGTQYF
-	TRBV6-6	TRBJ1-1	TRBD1	TGTGCCAGCAGCACGAGGGGGCTCAGCACTGAAGCTTTCTTT	CASSTRGLSTEAFF
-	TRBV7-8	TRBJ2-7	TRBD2	TGTGCCAGCAGCTTAGCGCTAGCGGGGGGTTACGAGCAGTACTTC	CASSLALAGGYEQYF
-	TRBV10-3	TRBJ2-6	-	TGTGCCATCAGTGAGTATGGTACAGGGGCCAACGTCCTGACTTTC	CAISEYGTGANVLTF
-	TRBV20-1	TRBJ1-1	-	TGCAGTGCTAGGAGGGGGGAAGCTTTCTTT	CSARRGEAFF
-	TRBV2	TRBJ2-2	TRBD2	TGTGCCAGCAGGGGACTAGCGGGGGGCACCGGGGAGCTGTTTTTT	CASRGLAGGTGELFF
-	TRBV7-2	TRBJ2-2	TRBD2	TGTGCCAGCAGCTTAGTAGGACTAGGAGGTCCCGGGGAGCTGTTTTTT	CASSLVGLGGPGELFF
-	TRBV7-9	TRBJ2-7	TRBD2	TGTGCCAGCAGCCCCCGGGACTACCCCGAGCAGTACTTC	CASSPRDYPEQYF
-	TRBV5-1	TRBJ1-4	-	TGCGCCAGCAGCTTGACACCAACTAATGAAAAACTGTTTTTT	CASSLTPTNEKLFF
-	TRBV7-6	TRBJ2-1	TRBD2	TGTGCCAGCAGCCAAATAGCGGGGGGCGGGGATGAGCAGTTCTTC	CASSQIAGGGDEQFF
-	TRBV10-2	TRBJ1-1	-	TGCGCCAGCAGTGAATCCCAGGGAAGCACTGAAGCTTTCTTT	CASSESQGSTEAFF
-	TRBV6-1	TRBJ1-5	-	TGTGCCAGCAGTGAAAGAGAACAGGGTAATCAGCCCCAGCATTTT	CASSEREQGNQPQHF
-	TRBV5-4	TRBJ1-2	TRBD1	TGTGCCAGCAGCTGGGACAGGGGGCTGGATGGCTACACCTTC	CASSWDRGLDGYTF
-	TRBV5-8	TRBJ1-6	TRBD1	TGTGCCAGCAGCAATGGGGACAGGGGAGATTCACCCCTCCACTTT	CASSNGDRGDSPLHF
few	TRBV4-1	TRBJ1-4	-	TGCGCCAGCAGCCGCGGGCGTCTTAATGAAAAACTGTTTTTT	CASSRGRLNEKLFF
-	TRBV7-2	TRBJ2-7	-	TGTGCCAGCAGCTTAGTTCCGGGGAACTACGAGCAGTACTTC	CASSLVPGNYEQYF
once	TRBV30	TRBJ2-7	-	TGTGCCTGGAGTCCCGGGGGCGAGCAGTACTTC	CAWSPGGEQYF
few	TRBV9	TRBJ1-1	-	TGTGCCAGCAGCGTAGACCAGGGCACTGAAGCTTTCTTT	CASSVDQGTEAFF
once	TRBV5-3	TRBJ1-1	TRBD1	TGTGCCAGAAGCTGGGGACAGCCGGCCAGGGACACTGAAGCTTTCTTT	CARSWGQPARDTEAFF
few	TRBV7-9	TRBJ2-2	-	TGTGCCAGCAGCTTCGGAGAAATTCTCGGGGAGCTGTTTTTT	CASSFGEILGELFF
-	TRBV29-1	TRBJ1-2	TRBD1	TGCAGCGACTACACAGGGGTACGAGGCTACACCTTC	CSDYTGVRGYTF
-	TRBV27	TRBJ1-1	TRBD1	TGTGCCAGCCGAGGGACAGGGAACACTGAAGCTTTCTTT	CASRGTGNTEAFF
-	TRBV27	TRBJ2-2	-	TGTGCCAGCAAGCTCCAGGGGTTCGCGAACACCGGGGAGCTGTTTTTT	CASKLQGFANTGELFF
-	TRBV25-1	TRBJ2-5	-	TGTGCCAGCAGTCCCTGGGCGGAGACCCAGTACTTC	CASSPWAETQYF
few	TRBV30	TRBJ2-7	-	TGTGCCTGGAGGGGGCATGGGATCTACGAGCAGTACTTC	CAWRGHGIYEQYF
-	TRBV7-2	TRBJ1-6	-	TGTGCCAGCAGCTCCCGACAGAGAGGTTCACCCCTCCACTTT	CASSSRQRGSPLHF
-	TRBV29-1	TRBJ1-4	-	TGCAGCGTTCGGGACTCTTATGAAAAACTGTTTTTT	CSVRDSYEKLFF
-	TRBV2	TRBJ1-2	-	TGTGCCAGCAGTCCAGAGACAGGCAACTATGGCTACACCTTC	CASSPETGNYGYTF
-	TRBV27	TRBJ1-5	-	TGTGCCAGCAGTTTTTATGATCAGCCCCAGCATTTT	CASSFYDQPQHF
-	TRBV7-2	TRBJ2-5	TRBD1	TGTGCCAGCAGCCCCGGACAGGGGATCGGGGAGACCCAGTACTTC	CASSPGQGIGETQYF
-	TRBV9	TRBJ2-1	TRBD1	TGTGCCAGCAGCGTAACAGGGGGCTGGGATGAGCAGTTCTTC	CASSVTGGWDEQFF
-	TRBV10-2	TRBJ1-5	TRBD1	TGCGCCAGCAGTGTTAGCAGGGGGGAACAGCCCCAGCATTTT	CASSVSRGEQPQHF
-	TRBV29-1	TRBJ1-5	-	TGCAGCGTCACGGACAGTCAGTATCAGCCCCAGCATTTT	CSVTDSQYQPQHF